This T cell receptor beta chain was observed in a study of long-term antiretroviral therapy in people with HIV. The overall study: Samples collected earliest predate the 2015 immediate-ART recommendation by about a decade.

A note on this clone: Its antigen is unidentified.

The assay, immunoSEQ v3.0, was run at survey level. Data came from immunoSEQ multiplex PCR; TCRdb stores just in-frame clones and leaves some out. The table records just under 8,000 clones, over 70% of them present only once. Study outcomes and limitations: Gathering of blood took place between the mid-2000s and the late 2010s, possibly under older ART regimens. Information on adherence to ART, viral resistance or therapy changes was unavailable.

The CDR3 runs 14 residues. V lost 1 base, J lost 5 bases, and 9 bases lay in between. Germline values: CDR1 SGHRS, CDR2 YFSETQ. V is TRBV5-1 and J is TRBJ1-4, with TRBD1 as a possible D gene (5 bases). The clonotype originates from a man aged 35 to 55 with HIV. Here the sequenced sample was unsorted PBMCs, taken about 2.5 years before starting antiretroviral therapy. The CDR3 bases are TGCGCCAGCAGCTTGTCGGGGGGGAATGAAAAACTGTTTTTT. This gives the protein CASSLSGGNEKLFF. Based on the CDR3 plus reference TRBV5-1 and TRBJ1-4, the full variable domain is KAGVTQTPRYLIKTRGQQVTLSCSPISGHRSVSWYQQTPGQGLQFLFEYFSETQRNKGNFPGRFSGRQFSNSRSEMNVSTLELGDSALYLCASSLSGGNEKLFFGSGTQLSVL.